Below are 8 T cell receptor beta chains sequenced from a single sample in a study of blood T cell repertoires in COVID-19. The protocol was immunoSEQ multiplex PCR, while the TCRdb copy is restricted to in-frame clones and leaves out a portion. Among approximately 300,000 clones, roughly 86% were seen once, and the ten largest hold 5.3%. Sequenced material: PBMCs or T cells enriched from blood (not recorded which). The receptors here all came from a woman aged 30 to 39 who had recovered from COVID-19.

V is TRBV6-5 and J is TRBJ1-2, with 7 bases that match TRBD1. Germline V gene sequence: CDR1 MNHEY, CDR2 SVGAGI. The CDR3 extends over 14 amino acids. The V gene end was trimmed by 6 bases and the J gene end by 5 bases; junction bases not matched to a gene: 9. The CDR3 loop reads CASRGNRGFYGYTF. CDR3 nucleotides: TGTGCCAGCAGGGGAAACAGGGGCTTTTATGGCTACACCTTC.

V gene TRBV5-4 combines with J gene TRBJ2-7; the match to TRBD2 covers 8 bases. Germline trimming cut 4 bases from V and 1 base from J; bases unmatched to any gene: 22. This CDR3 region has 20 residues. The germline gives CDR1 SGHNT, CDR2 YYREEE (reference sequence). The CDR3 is CASSPGRGGRPARRSYEQYF. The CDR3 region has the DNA TGTGCCAGCAGCCCCGGGAGGGGGGGGCGGCCCGCGAGGCGATCCTACGAGCAGTACTTC.

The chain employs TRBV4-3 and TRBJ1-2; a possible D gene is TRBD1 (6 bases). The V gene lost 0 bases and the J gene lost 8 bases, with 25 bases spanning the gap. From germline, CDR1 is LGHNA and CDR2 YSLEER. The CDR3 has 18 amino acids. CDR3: CASSQDRGGASGLLGYTF. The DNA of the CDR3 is TGCGCCAGCAGCCAAGATCGAGGGGGGGCGAGTGGACTATTGGGCTACACCTTC.

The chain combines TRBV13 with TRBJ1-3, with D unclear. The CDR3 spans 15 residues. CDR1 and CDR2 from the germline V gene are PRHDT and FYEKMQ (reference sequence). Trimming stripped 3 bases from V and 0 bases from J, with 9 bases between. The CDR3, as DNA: TGTGCCAGCAGCTTTTCTTGGAGCTCTGGAAACACCATATATTTT. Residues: CASSFSWSSGNTIYF.

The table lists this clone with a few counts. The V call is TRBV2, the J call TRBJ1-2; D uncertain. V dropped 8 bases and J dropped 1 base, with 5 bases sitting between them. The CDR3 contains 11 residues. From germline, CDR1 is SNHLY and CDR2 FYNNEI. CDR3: CASASNYGYTF. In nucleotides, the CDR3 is TGTGCCAGCGCCAGTAACTATGGCTACACCTTC.

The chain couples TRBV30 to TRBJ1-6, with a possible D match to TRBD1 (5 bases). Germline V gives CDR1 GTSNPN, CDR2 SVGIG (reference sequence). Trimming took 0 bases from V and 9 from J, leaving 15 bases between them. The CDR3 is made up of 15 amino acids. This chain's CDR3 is CAWSVLGGEGSPLHF. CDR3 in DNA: TGTGCCTGGAGTGTCCTGGGGGGTGAGGGTTCACCCCTCCACTTT. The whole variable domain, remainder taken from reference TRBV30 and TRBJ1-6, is SQTIHQWPATLVQPVGSPLSLECTVEGTSNPNLYWYRQAAGRGLQLLFYSVGIGQISSEVPQNLSASRPQDRQFILSSKKLLLSDSGFYLCAWSVLGGEGSPLHFGNGTRLTVT.

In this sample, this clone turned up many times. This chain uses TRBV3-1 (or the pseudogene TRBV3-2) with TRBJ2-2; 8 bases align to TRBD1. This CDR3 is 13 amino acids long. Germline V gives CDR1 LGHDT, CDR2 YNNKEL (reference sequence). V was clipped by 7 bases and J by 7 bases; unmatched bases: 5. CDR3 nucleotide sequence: TGTGCCAGCAATACAGGGGGGAGCGGGGAGCTGTTTTTT. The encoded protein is CASNTGGSGELFF.

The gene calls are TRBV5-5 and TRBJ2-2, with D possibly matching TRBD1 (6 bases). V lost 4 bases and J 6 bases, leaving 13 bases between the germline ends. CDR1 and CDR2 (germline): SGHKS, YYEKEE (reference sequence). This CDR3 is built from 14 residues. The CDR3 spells CASSLGAGAGELFF. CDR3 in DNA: TGTGCCAGCAGCCTTGGGGCAGGGGCCGGGGAGCTGTTTTTT.